Sequencing of this T cell receptor beta chain was carried out in a study of blood T cell repertoires in COVID-19. As originally analysed: Amplified reference gene primers provided the basis for estimating nucleated cell counts. Repertoires were generated with immunoSEQ multiplex PCR, while TCRdb's copy carries only in-frame clones and drops some. The V and J calls and the clone size are those of that table, but D and trimming were determined from the DNA. The sample holds roughly 130,000 clones, about 85% seen once. With V trimmed by 7 bases and J by 5 bases, 6 bases remained unmatched. In germline, CDR1 is MDHEN, CDR2 SYDVKM. This CDR3 spans 13 amino acids. Seattle enrolled patients during active infection and tracked them longitudinally.

Input material: peripheral blood. The chain is built from TRBV28 and TRBJ1-2; 8 bases map to TRBD1. The receptor comes from an older woman with COVID-19, enrolled during active disease. Here the CDR3 DNA reads TGTGCCAGCACCCGGGACAGGCTGTATGGCTACACCTTC. Translated, it gives CASTRDRLYGYTF.